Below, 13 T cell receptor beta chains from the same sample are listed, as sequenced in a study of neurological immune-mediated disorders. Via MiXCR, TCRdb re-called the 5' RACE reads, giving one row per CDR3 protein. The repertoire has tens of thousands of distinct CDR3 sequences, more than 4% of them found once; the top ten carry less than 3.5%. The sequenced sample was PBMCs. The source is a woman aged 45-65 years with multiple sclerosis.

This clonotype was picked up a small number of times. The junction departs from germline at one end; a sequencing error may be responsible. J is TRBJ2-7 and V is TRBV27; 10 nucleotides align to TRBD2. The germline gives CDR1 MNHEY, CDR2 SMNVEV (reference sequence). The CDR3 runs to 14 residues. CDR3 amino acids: CASSFSGGPYEQYF. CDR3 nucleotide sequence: TGCGCCAGCAGTTTTAGCGGGGGGCCCTACGAGCAGTACTTC.

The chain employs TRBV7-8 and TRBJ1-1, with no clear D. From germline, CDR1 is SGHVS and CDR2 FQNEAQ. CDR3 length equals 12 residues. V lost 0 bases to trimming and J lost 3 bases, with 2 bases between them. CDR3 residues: CASSLAYTEAFF. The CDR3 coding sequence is TGTGCCAGCAGCTTAGCTTACACTGAAGCTTTCTTT.

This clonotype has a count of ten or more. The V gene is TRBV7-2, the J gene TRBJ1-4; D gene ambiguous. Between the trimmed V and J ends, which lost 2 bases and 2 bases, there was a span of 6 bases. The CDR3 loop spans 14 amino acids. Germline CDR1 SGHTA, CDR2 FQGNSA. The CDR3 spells CASSLRQTNEKLFF. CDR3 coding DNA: TGTGCCAGCAGCTTAAGGCAGACTAATGAAAAACTGTTTTTT.

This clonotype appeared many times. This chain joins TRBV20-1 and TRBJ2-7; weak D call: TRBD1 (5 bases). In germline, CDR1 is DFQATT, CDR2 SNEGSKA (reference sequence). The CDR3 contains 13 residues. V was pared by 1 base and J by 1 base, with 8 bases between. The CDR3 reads CSARGRESYEQYF. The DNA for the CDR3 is TGCAGTGCTAGAGGCAGGGAATCCTACGAGCAGTACTTC.

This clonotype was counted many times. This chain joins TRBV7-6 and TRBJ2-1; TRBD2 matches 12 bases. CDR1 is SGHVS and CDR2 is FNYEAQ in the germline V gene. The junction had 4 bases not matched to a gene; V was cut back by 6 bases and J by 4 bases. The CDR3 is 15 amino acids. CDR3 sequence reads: CASRRLAGEYNEQFF. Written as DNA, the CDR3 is TGTGCCAGCAGGCGACTAGCGGGAGAATACAATGAGCAGTTCTTC.

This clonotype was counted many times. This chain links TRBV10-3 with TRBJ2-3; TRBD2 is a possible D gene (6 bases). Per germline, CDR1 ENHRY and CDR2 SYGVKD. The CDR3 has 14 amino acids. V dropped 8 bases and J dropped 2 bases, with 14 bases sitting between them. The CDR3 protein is CAIRPGLLTDTQYF. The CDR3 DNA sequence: TGTGCCATCCGACCGGGACTCCTCACAGATACGCAGTATTTT.

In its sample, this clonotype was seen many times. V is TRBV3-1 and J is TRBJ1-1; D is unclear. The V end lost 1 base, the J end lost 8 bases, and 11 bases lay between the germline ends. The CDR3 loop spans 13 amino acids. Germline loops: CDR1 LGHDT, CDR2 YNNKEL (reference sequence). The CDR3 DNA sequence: TGTGCCAGCAGCCAAGGTTTCACCGGGGAAGCTTTCTTT. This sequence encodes CASSQGFTGEAFF.

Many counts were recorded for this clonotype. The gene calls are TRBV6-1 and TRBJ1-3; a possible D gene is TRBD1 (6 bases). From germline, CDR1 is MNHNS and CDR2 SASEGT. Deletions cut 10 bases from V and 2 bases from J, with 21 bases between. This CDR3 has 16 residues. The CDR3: CAITEQGTSAGNTIYF. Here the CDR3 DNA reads TGTGCCATTACTGAACAGGGCACCTCGGCTGGAAACACCATATATTTT.

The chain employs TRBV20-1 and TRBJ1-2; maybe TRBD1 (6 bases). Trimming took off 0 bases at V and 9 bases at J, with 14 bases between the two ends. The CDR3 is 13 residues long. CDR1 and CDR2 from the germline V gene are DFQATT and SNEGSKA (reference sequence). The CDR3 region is CSARENDRLSYTF. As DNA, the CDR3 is TGCAGTGCTAGAGAGAACGACAGGCTGAGCTACACCTTC.

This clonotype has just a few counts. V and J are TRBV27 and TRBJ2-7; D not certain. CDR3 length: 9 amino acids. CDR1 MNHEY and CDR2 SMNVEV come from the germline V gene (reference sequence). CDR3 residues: CARGYEQYF. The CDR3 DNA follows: TGTGCACGCGGCTACGAGCAGTACTTC.

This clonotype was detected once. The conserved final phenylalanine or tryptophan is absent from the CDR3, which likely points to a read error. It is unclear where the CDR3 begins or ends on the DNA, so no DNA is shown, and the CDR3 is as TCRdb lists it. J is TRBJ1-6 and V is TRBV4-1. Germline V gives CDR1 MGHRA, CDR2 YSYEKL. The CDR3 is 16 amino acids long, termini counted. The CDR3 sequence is CASSQEGQAVRSPLNC.

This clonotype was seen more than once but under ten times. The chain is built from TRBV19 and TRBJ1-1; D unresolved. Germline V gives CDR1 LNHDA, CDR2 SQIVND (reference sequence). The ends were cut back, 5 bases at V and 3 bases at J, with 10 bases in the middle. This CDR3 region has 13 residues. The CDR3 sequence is CASSPAMYTEAFF. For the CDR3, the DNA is TGTGCCAGTAGTCCCGCTATGTACACTGAAGCTTTCTTT.

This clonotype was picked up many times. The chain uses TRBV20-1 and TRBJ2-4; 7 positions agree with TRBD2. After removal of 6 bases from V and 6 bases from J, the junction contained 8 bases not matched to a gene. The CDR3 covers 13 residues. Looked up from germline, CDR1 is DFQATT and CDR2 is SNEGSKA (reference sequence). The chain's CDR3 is CSARGLSVNIQYF. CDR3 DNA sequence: TGCAGTGCGCGGGGACTATCCGTAAACATTCAGTACTTC.